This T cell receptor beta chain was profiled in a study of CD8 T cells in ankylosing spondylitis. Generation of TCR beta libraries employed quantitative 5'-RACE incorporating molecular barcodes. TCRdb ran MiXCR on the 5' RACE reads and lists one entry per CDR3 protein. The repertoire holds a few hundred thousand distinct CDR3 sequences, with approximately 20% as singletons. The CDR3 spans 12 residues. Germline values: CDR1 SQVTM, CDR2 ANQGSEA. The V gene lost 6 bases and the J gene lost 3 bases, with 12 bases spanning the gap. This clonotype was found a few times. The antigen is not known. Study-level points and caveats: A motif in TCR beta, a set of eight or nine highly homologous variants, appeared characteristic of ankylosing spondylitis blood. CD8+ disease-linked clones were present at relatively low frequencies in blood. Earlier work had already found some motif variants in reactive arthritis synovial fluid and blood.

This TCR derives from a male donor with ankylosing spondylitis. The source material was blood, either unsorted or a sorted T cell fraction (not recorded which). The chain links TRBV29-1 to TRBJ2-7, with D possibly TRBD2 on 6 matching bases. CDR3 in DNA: TGCAGCGTGGGGACTGAAATCTACGAGCAGTACTTC. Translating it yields CSVGTEIYEQYF.